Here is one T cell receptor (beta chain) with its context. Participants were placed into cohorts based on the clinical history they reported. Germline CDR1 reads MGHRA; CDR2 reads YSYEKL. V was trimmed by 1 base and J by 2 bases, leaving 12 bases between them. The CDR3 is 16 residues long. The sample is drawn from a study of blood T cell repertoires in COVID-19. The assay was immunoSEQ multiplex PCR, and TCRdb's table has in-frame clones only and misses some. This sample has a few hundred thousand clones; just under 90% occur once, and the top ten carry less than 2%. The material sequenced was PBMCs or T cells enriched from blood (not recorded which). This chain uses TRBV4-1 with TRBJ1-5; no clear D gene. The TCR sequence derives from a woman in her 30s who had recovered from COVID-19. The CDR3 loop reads CASSQGGSVGNQPQHF. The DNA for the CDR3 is TGCGCCAGCAGCCAAGGAGGGAGTGTGGGCAATCAGCCCCAGCATTTT.